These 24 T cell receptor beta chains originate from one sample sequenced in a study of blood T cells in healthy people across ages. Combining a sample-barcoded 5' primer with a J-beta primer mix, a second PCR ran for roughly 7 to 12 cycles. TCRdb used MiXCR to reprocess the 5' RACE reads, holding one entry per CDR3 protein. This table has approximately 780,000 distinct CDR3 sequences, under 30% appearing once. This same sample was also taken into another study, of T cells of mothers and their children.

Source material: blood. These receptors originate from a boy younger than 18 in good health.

CDR3 residues: CASSLSARHDLPEAFF. For the CDR3, the DNA is TGTGCCAGCAGCTTAAGCGCACGGCACGACCTCCCTGAAGCTTTCTTT. The chain is built from TRBV7-3 and TRBJ1-1, with unresolved D. Germline CDR1 SGHTA, CDR2 FQGTGA. Trimming pared 1 base from V and 6 bases from J, leaving 18 bases between. This CDR3 comprises 16 residues. Complete variable domain (other parts from reference TRBV7-3 and TRBJ1-1): GAGVSQTPSNKVTEKGKYVELRCDPISGHTALYWYRQSLGQGPEFLIYFQGTGAADDSGLPNDRFFAVRPEGSVSTLKIQRTERGDSAVYLCASSLSARHDLPEAFFGQGTRLTVV.

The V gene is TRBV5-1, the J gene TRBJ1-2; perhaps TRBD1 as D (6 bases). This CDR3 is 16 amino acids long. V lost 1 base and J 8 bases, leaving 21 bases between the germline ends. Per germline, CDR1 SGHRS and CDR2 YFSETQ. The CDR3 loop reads CASSLSLGGDPGGYTF. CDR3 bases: TGCGCCAGCAGCTTGTCCCTAGGGGGGGACCCCGGGGGCTACACCTTC.

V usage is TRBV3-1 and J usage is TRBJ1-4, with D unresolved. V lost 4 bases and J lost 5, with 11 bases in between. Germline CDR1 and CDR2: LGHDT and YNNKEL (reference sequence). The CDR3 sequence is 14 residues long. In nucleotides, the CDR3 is TGTGCCAGCAGCCCCCCCAGGCGAAATGAAAAACTGTTTTTT. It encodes CASSPPRRNEKLFF.

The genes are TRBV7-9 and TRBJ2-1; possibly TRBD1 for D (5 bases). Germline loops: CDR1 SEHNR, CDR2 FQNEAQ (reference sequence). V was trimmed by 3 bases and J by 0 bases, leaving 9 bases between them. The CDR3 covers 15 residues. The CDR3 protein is CASSFKGDSYNEQFF. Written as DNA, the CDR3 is TGTGCCAGCAGCTTTAAAGGGGACTCCTACAATGAGCAGTTCTTC.

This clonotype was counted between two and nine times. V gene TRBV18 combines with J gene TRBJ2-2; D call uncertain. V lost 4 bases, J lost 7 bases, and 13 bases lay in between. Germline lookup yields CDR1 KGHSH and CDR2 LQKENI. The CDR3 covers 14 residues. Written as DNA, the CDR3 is TGTGCCAGCTCACGCATGGGCCTAGGCGGGGAGCTGTTTTTT. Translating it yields CASSRMGLGGELFF.

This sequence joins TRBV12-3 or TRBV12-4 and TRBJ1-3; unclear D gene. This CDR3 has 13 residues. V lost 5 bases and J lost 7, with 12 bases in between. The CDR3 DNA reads TGTGCCAGCAGTCCGGGCGGGAGGAACACCATATATTTT. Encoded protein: CASSPGGRNTIYF.

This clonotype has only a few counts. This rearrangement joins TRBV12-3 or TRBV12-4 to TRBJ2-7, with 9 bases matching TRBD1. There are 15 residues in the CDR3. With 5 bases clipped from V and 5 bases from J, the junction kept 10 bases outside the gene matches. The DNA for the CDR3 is TGTGCCAGCAGTCTCCAGGGGGGACAGGGTAACGAGCAGTACTTC. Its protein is CASSLQGGQGNEQYF.

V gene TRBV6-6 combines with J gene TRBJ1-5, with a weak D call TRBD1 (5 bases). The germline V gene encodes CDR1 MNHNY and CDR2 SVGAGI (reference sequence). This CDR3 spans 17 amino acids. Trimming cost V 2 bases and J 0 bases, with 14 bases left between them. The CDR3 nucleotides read TGTGCCAGCAGTTACCCTACAGGAGTCTATAGCAATCAGCCCCAGCATTTT. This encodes CASSYPTGVYSNQPQHF.

The CDR3 sequence: CSGPSLRYGYTF. CDR3 nucleotides: TGCAGTGGGCCCTCACTCCGGTATGGCTACACCTTC. The chain uses TRBV20-1 and TRBJ1-2; the D is unclear. The CDR3 contains 12 residues. V shed 7 bases and J shed 5 bases, with 14 bases lying between them. Germline loops: CDR1 DFQATT, CDR2 SNEGSKA (reference sequence).

The CDR3 region has the DNA TGCGCCAGCAGCCAAGATCTGGCCAGTAGGGGCTATGGCTACACCTTC. As protein: CASSQDLASRGYGYTF. The chain employs TRBV4-1 and TRBJ1-2; maybe TRBD1 (5 bases). The CDR3 totals 16 residues. The V gene lost 0 bases and the J gene lost 4 bases, with 15 bases spanning the gap. Germline assignment: CDR1 MGHRA and CDR2 YSYEKL.

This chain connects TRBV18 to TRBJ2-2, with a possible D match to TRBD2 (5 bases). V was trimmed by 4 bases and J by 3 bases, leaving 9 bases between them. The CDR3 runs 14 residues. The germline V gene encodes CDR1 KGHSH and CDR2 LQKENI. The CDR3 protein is CASSLDGDTGELFF. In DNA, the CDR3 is TGTGCCAGCTCACTAGACGGGGACACCGGGGAGCTGTTTTTT.

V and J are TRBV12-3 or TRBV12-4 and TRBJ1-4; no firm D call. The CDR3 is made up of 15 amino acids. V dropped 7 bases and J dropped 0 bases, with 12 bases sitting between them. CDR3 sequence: CASTQSSATNEKLFF. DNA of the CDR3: TGTGCCAGCACGCAAAGTTCTGCAACTAATGAAAAACTGTTTTTT.

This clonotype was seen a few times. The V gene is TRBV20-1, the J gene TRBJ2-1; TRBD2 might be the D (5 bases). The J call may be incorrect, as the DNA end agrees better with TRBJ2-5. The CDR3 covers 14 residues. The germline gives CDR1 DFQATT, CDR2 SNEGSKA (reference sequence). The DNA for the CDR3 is TGCAGTGCTAGAGATTCGGGGTCTGGAGAGACCCAGTACTTC. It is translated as CSARDSGSGETQYF.

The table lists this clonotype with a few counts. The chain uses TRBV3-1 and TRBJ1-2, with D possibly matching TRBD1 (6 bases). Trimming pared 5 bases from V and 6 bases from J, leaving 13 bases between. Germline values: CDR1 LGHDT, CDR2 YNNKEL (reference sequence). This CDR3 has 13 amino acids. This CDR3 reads CASSLQGNDGYTF. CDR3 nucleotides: TGTGCCAGCAGCTTACAGGGAAACGATGGCTACACCTTC.

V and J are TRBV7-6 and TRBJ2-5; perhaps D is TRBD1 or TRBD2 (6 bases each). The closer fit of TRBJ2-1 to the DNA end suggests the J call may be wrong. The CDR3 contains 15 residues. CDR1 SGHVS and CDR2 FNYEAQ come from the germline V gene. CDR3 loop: CASSQGTGRRNEQFF. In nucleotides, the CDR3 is TGTGCCAGCAGCCAGGGGACTGGTAGACGCAATGAGCAGTTCTTC.

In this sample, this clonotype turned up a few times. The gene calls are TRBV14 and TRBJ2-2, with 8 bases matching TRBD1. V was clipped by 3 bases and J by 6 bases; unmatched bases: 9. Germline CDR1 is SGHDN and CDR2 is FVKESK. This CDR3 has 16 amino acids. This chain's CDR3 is CASSHPYPGGPGELFF. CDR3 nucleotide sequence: TGTGCCAGCAGCCACCCCTACCCAGGGGGCCCCGGGGAGCTGTTTTTT.

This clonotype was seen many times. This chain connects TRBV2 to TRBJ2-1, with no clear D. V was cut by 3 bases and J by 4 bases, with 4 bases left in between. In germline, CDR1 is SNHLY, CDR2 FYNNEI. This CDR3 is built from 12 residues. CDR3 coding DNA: TGTGCCAGCAGTGAGCTATACAATGAGCAGTTCTTC. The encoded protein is CASSELYNEQFF.

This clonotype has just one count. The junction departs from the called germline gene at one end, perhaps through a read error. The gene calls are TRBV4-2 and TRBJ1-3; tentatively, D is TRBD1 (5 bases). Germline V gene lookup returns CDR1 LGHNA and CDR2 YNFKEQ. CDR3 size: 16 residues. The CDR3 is CASNQPDVGVGNTIYF. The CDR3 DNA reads TGTGCCAGCAACCAACCTGATGTAGGGGTCGGAAACACCATATATTTT.

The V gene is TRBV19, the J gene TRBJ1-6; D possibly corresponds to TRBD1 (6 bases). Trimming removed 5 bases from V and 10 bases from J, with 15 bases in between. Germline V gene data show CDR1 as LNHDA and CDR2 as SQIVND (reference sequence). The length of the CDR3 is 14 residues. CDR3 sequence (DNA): TGTGCCAGTAGTGCGCGGGACACCAACTCACCCCTCCACTTT. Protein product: CASSARDTNSPLHF.

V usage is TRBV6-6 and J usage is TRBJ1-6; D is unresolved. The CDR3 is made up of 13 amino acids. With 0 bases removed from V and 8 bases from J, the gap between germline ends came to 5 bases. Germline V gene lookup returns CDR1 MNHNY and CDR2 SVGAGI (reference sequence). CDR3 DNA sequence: TGTGCCAGCAGTTACTCGGCCGATTCACCCCTCCACTTT. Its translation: CASSYSADSPLHF.

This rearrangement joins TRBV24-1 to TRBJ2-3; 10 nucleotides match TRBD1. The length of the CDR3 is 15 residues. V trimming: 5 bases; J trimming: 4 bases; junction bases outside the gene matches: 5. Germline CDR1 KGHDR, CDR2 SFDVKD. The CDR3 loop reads CATSGGQGIADTQYF. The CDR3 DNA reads TGTGCCACCAGTGGGGGACAGGGGATCGCAGATACGCAGTATTTT.

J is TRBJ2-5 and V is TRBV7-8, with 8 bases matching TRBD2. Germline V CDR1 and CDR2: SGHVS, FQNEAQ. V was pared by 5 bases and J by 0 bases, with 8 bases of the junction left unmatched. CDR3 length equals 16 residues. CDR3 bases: TGTGCCAGCAGCCTATTCAGCGGGGGCCACCAAGAGACCCAGTACTTC. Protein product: CASSLFSGGHQETQYF.

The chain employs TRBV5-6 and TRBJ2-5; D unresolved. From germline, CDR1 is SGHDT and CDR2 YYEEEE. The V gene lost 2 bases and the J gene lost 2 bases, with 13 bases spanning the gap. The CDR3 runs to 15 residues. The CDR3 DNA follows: TGTGCCAGCAGCTTTTTCGACCAAATACAAGAGACCCAGTACTTC. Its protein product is CASSFFDQIQETQYF.

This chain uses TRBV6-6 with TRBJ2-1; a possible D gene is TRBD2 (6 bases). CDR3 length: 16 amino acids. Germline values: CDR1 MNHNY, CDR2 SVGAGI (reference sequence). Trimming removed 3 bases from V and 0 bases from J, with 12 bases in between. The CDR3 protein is CASSYLGGVSYNEQFF. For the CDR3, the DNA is TGTGCCAGCAGTTATTTAGGCGGGGTCTCCTACAATGAGCAGTTCTTC.